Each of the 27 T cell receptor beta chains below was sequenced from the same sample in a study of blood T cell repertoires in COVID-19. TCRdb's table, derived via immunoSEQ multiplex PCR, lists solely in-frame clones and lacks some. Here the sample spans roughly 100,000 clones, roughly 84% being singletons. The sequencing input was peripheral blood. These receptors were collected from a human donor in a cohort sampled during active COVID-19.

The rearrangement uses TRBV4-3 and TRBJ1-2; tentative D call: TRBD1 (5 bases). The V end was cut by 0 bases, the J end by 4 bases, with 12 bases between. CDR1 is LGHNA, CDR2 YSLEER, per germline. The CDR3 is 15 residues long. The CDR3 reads CASSQDDSSPYGYTF. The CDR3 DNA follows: TGCGCCAGCAGCCAAGACGACAGTTCTCCCTATGGCTACACCTTC.

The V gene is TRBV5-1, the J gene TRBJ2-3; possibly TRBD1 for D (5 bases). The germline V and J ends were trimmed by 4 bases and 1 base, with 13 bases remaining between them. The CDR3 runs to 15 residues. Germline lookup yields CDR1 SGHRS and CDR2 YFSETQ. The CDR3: CASSPWGPGTDTQYF. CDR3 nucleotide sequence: TGCGCCAGCAGCCCGTGGGGCCCTGGCACAGATACGCAGTATTTT.

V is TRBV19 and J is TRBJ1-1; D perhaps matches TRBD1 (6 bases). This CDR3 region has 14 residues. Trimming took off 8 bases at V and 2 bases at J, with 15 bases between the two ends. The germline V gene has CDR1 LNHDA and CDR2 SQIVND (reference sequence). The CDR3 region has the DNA TGTGCCAGTTTCCGACAGGCTACAAACACTGAAGCTTTCTTT. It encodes CASFRQATNTEAFF.

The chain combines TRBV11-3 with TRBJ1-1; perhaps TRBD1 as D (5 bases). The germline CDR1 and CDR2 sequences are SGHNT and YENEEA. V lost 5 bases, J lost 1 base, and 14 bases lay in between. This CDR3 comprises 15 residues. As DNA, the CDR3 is TGTGCCAGCAGCCTCTCGGCACAGGCGAACACTGAAGCTTTCTTT. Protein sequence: CASSLSAQANTEAFF.

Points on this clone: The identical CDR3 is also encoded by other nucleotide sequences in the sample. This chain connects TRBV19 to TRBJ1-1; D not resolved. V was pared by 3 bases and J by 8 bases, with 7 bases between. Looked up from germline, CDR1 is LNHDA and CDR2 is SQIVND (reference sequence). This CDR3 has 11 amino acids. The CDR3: CASSIATEAFF. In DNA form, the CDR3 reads TGTGCCAGTAGTATTGCGACAGAAGCTTTCTTT.

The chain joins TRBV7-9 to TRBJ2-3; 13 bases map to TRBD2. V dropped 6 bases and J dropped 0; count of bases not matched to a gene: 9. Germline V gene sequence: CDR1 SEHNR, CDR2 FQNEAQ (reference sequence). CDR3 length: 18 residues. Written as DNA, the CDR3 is TGTGCCAGCAGTCGGACTAGCGGGGGAGTCGCAAGCACAGATACGCAGTATTTT. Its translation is CASSRTSGGVASTDTQYF.

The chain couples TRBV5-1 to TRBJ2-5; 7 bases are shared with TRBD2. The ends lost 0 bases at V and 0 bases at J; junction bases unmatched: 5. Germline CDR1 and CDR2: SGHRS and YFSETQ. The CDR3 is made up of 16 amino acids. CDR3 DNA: TGCGCCAGCAGCTTGGATTTGCGGGGGAACCAAGAGACCCAGTACTTC. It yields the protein CASSLDLRGNQETQYF.

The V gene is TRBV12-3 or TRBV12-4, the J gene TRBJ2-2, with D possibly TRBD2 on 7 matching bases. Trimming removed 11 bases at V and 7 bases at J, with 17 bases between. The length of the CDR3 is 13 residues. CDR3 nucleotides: TGTGCCCTTAGGGGGGGCCCGGTCGGGGAGCTGTTTTTT. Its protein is CALRGGPVGELFF.

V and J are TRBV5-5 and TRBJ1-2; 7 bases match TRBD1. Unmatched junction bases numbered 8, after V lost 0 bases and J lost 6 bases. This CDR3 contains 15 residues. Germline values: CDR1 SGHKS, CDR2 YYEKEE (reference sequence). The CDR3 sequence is CASSLEGQGVNGYTF. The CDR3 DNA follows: TGTGCCAGCAGCTTGGAGGGCCAGGGGGTCAATGGCTACACCTTC.

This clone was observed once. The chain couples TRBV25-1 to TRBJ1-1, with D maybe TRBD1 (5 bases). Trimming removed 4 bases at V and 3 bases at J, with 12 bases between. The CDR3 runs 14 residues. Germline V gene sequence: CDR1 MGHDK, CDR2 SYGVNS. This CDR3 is CASSALPGYTEAFF. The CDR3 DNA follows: TGTGCCAGCAGTGCACTACCAGGGTACACTGAAGCTTTCTTT.

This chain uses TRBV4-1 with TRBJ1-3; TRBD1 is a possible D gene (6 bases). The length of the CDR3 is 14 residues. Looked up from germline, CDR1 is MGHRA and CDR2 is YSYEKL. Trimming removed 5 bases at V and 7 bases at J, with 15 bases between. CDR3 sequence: CASSYSQGMNTIYF. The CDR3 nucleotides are TGCGCCAGCAGCTATTCCCAGGGGATGAACACCATATATTTT.

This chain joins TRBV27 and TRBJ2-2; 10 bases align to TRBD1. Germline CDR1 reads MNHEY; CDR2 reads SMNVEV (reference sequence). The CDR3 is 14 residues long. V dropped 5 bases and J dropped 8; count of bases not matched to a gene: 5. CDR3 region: CASSIRDRGGELFF. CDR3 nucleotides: TGTGCCAGCAGTATCCGGGACAGGGGTGGGGAGCTGTTTTTT.

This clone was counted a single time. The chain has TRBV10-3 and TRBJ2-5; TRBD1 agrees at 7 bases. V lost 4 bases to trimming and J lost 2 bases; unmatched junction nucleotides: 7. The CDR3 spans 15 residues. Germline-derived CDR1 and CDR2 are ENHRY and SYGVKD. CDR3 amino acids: CAISARDRGQETQYF. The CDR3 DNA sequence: TGTGCCATCAGTGCCCGGGACAGAGGGCAAGAGACCCAGTACTTC.

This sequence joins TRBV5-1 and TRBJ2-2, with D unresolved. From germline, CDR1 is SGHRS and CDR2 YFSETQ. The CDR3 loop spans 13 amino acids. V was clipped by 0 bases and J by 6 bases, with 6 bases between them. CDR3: CASSLVGSGELFF. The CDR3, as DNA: TGCGCCAGCAGCTTGGTTGGCTCCGGGGAGCTGTTTTTT.

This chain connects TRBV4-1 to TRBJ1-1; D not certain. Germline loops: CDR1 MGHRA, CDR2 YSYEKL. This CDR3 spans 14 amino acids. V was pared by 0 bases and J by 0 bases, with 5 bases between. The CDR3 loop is CASSQDRMNTEAFF. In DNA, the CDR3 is TGCGCCAGCAGCCAAGACCGTATGAACACTGAAGCTTTCTTT.

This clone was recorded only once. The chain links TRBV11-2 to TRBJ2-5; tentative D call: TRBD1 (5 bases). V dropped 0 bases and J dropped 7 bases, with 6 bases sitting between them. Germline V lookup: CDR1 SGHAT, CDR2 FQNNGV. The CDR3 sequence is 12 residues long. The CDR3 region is CASSLDQGTQYF. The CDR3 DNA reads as TGTGCCAGCAGCTTAGATCAGGGGACCCAGTACTTC.

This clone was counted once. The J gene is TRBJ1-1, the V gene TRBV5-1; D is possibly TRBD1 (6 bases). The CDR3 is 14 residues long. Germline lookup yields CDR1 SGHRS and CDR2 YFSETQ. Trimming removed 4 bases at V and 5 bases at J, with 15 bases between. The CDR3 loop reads CASSRSPGVTEAFF. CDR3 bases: TGCGCCAGCAGCCGTAGTCCAGGGGTTACTGAAGCTTTCTTT.

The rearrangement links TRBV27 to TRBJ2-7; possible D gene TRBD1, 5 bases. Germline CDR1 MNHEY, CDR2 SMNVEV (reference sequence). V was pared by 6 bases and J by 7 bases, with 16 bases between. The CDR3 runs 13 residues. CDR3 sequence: CASRARSGHEQYF. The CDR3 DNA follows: TGTGCCAGCAGAGCCCGGTCAGGGCATGAGCAGTACTTC.

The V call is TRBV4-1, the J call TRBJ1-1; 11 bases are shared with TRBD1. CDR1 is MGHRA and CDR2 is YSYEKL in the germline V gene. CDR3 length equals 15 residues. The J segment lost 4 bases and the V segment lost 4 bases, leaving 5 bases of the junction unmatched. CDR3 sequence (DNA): TGCGCCAGCAGCCGCGGACAGGGGGCTGTCACTGAAGCTTTCTTT. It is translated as CASSRGQGAVTEAFF.

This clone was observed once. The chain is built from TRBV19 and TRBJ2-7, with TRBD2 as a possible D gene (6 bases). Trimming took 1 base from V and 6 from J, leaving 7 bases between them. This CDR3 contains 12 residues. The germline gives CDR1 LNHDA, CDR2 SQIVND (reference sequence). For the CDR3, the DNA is TGTGCCAGTAGTATAGTCGGGGGCGAGCAGTACTTC. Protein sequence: CASSIVGGEQYF. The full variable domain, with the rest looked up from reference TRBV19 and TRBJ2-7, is DGGITQSPKYLFRKEGQNVTLSCEQNLNHDAMYWYRQDPGQGLRLIYYSQIVNDFQKGDIAEGYSVSREKKESFPLTVTSAQKNPTAFYLCASSIVGGEQYFGPGTRLTVT.

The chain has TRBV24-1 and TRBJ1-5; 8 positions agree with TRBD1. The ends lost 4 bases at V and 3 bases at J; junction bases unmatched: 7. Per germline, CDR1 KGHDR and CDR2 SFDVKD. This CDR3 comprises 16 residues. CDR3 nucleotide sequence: TGTGCCACCAGTGAACCGACAGGGGCCATCAATCAGCCCCAGCATTTT. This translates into CATSEPTGAINQPQHF.

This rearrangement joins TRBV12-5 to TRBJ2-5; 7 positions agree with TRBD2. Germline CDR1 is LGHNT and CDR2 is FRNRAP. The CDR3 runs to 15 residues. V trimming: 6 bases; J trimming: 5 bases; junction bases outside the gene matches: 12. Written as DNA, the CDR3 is TGTGCTAGTGGCCCGGGCGTGAGGGAGGGGGAGACCCAGTACTTC. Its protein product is CASGPGVREGETQYF.

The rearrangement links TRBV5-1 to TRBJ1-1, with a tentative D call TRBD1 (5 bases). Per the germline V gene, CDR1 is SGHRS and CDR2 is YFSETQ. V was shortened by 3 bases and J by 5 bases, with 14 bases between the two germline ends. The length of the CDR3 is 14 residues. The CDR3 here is CASSYQGQGTEAFF. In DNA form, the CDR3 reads TGCGCCAGCAGCTACCAGGGTCAGGGTACTGAAGCTTTCTTT.

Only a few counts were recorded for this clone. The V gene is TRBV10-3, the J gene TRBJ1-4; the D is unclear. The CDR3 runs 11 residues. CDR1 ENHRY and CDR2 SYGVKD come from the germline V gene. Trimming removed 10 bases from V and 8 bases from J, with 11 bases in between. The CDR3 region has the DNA TGTGCCACCAGGAGCAAGGAAAAACTGTTTTTT. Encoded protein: CATRSKEKLFF.

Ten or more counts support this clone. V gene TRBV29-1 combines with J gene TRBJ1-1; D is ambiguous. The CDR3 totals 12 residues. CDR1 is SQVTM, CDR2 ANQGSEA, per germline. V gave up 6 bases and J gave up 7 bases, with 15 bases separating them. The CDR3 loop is CSVFEGRGEAFF. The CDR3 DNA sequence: TGCAGCGTATTTGAAGGAAGAGGTGAAGCTTTCTTT.

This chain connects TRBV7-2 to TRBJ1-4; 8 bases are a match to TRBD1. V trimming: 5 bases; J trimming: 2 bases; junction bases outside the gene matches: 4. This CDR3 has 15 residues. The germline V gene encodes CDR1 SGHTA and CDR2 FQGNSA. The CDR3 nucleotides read TGTGCCAGCAGCCCGCGACAGGGGACTAATGAAAAACTGTTTTTT. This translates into CASSPRQGTNEKLFF.

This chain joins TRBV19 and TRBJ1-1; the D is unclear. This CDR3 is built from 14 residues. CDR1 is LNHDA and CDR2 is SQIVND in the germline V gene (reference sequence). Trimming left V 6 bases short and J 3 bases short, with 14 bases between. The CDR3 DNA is TGTGCCAGTAGGCCCGGGGTCTTTTACACTGAAGCTTTCTTT. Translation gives CASRPGVFYTEAFF.